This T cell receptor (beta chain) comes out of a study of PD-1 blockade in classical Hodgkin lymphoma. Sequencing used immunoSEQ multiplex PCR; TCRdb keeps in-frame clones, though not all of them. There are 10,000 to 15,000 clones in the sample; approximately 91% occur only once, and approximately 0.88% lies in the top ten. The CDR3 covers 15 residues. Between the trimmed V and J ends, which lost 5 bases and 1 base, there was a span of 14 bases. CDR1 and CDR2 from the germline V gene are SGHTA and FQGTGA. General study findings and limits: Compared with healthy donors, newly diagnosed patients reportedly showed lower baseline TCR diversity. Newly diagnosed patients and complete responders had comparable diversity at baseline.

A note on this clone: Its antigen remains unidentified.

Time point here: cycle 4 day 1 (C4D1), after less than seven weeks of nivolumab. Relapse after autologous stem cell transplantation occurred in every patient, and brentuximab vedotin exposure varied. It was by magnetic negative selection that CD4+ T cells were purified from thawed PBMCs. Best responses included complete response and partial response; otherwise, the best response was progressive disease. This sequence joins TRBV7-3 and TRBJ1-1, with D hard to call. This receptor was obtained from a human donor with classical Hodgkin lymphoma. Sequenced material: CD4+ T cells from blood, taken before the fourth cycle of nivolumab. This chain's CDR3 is CASSHDPAPNTEAFF. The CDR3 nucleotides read TGTGCCAGCAGCCATGACCCGGCGCCGAACACTGAAGCTTTCTTT. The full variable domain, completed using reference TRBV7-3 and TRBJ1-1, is GAGVSQTPSNKVTEKGKYVELRCDPISGHTALYWYRQSLGQGPEFLIYFQGTGAADDSGLPNDRFFAVRPEGSVSTLKIQRTERGDSAVYLCASSHDPAPNTEAFFGQGTRLTVV.